This record covers a single TCR beta chain. This clonotype has at least ten counts. Its cognate antigen has yet to be identified. It has no much larger one-base neighbor in the sample; base qualities were not kept. Library generation was performed with 5' RACE. The sequencer listed for this sample is Illumina Genome Analyzer IIx. To prepare the RNA-based TCR cDNA libraries, a previously described protocol was followed, with several modifications. To prevent cross-contamination, sample-specific barcodes were added to both ends of each TCR cDNA library during cDNA synthesis and amplification. The original pipeline was this. Each library contained about 2.2 to 3.6 million CDR3-containing reads, and somewhere between about 95,000 and nearly 550,000 clonotypes were identified for each individual. Reads with improper barcode index combinations were discarded, and clonesets were then built for each library with the MiTCR software. While assembling CDR3 clonotypes, MiTCR corrected PCR and sequencing errors and either filtered or rescued low-quality reads. Artificial out-of-frame clonotypes were mapped to in-frame sequences, with one indel allowed in the CDR3, and then removed. Similarity of V and J gene usage between donors was measured as Jensen-Shannon divergence divided by mean entropy. TCRdb reanalyzed the raw reads on its own, using fastp at Q25 for trimming and MiXCR for clone calling, and kept in-frame beta chains. Each CDR3 protein gets just one entry, which takes the most common genes and DNA from the rows behind it. The authors' filters were not applied to this entry. Within this sample are 300,000 to 400,000 distinct CDR3 sequences, with about 28% of them counted one time only. The ten largest clones take up 5.5% to 7% of the sample.

This entry is derived from a study of identical twins' blood T cells (dated by TCRdb to the early 2010s). Concerning the study at large: About 52 million Illumina reads were obtained across roughly twelve libraries, of which six were alpha-chain libraries and six were beta-chain libraries. TCR alpha and beta chain repertoires of three pairs of monozygous twins were compared using next-generation sequencing to assess genetic influence on repertoire formation. Beyond this particular receptor, the publication reports: The number of shared CDR3 clonotypes between two donors was mainly determined by the product of their cloneset sizes, and twins did not clearly deviate from this trend. V gene usage, even among non-selected out-of-frame TCRbeta clonotypes, was reported to be markedly more similar within twin pairs than between unrelated donors. Because the twins were raised together, environmental influences could not be ruled out as an explanation for the similarity between twins. Validation by independent studies was stated to be required for the proposed role of the TCRalpha J segment in MHC recognition during thymic selection. Among the most abundant TCRbeta clonotypes, more CDR3 sequences were shared by each donor with her twin than with unrelated donors.

Donors were six healthy women forming three monozygous twin pairs. All three twin pairs had been raised together and were thought likely to have encountered the same vaccines and infectious agents. TCR cDNA libraries were prepared from RNA that had been isolated from peripheral blood mononuclear cells. According to the germline V gene, CDR1 reads MDHEN and CDR2 reads SYDVKM. Including cysteine and phenylalanine, the CDR3 has 14 amino acids. Only the CDR3 region is kept as DNA, spanning 42 bases read in frame from base 1. V sheds 4 bases and J sheds 4 bases, leaving 12 bases between their ends. Specimen: PBMCs. This TCR was sampled from a woman between 18 and 55 years old in good health. The chain is encoded by TRBV28 joined to TRBJ2-3; 5 matching bases give a weak D call of TRBD2. The CDR3 amino acid sequence is: CASSSGAVSDTQYF. The nucleotides read TGTGCCAGCAGTTCCGGAGCGGTATCAGATACGCAGTATTTT.